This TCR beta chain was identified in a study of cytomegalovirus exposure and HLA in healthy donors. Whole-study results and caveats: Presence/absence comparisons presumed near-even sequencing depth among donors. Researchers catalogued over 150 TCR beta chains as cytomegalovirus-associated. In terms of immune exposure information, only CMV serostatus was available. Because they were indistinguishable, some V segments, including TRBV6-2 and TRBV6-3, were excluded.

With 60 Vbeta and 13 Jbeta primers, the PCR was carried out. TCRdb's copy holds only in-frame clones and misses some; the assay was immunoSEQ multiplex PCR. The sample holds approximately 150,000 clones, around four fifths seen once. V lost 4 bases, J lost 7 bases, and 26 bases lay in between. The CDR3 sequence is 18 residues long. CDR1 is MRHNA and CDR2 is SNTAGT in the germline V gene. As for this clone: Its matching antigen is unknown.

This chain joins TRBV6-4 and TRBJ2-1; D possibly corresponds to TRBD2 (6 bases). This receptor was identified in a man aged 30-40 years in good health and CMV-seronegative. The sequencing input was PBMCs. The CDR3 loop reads CASSAGTYSRTTTNEQFF. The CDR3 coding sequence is TGTGCCAGCAGTGCCGGGACTTATTCTCGCACCACCACAAATGAGCAGTTCTTC.